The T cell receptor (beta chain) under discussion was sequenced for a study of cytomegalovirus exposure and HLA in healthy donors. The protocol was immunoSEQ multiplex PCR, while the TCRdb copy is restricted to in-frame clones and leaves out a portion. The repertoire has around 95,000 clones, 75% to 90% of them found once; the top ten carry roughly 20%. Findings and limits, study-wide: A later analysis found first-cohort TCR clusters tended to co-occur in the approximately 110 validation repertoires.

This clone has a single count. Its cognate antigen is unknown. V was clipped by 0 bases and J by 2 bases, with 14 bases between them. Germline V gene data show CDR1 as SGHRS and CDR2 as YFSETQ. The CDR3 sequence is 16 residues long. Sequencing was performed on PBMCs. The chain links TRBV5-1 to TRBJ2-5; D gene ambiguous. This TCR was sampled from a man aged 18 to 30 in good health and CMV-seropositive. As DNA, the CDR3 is TGCGCCAGCAGCTTGGAGCCTCCCAGACAACAAGAGACCCAGTACTTC. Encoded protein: CASSLEPPRQQETQYF.